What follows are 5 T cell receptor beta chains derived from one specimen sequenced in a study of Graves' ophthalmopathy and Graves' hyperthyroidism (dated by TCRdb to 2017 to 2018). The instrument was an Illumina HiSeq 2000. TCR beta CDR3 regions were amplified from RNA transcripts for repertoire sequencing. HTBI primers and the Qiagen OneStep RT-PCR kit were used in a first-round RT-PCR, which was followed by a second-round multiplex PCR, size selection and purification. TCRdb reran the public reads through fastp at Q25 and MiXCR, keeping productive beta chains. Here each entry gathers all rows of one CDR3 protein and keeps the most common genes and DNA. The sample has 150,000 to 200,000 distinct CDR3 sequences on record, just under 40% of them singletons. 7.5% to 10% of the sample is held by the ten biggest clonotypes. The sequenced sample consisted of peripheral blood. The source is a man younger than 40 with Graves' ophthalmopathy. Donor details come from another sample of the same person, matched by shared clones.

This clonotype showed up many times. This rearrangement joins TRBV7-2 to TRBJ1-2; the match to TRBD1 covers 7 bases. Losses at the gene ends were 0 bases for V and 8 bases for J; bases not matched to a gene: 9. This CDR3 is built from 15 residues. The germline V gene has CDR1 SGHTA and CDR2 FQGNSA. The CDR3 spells CASSLATGMSSGYTF. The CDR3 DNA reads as TGTGCCAGCAGCTTAGCGACAGGGATGAGTAGCGGCTACACCTTC. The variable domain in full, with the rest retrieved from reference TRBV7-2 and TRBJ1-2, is GAGVSQSPSNKVTEKGKDVELRCDPISGHTALYWYRQSLGQGLEFLIYFQGNSAPDKSGLPSDRFSAERTGGSVSTLTIQRTQQEDSAVYLCASSLATGMSSGYTFGSGTRLTVV.

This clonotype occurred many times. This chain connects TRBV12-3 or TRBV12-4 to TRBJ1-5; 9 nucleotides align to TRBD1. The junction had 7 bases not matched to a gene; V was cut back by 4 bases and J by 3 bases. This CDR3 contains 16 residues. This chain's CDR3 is CASSSGTGRFNQPQHF. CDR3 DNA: TGTGCCAGCAGTTCCGGGACAGGGAGGTTCAATCAGCCCCAGCATTTT.

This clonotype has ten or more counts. In nucleotides, the CDR3 is TGTGCCAGCAGTTACGACGGCAGCTCCTACGAGCAGTACTTC. It translates to CASSYDGSSYEQYF. V is TRBV6-5 and J is TRBJ2-7, with unresolved D. Trimming removed 2 bases at V and 0 bases at J, with 8 bases between. Looked up from germline, CDR1 is MNHEY and CDR2 is SVGAGI. CDR3 length: 14 amino acids.

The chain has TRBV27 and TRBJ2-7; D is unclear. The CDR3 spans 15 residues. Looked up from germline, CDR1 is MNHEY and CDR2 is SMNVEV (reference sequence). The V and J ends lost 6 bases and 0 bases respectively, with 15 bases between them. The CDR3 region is CASRPLSLSSYEQYF. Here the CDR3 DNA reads TGTGCCAGCAGGCCTTTGAGCCTGAGCTCCTACGAGCAGTACTTC.

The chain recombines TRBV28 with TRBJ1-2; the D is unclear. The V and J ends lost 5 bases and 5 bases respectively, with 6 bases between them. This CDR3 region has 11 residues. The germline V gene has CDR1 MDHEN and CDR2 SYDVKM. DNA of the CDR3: TGTGCCAGCAGTCGTTATTATGGCTACACCTTC. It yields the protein CASSRYYGYTF.